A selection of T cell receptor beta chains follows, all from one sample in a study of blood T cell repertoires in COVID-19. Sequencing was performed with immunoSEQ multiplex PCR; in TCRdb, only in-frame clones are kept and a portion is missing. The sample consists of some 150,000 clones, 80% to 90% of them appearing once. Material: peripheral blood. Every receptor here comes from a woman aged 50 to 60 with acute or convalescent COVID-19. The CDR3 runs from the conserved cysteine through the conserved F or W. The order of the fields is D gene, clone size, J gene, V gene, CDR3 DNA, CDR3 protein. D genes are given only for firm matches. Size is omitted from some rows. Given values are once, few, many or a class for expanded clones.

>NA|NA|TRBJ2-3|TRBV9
TGTGCCAGCAGCGTAGCGGGAGAGAGCTTCACAGATACGCAGTATTTT
CASSVAGESFTDTQYF
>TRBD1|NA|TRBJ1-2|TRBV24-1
TGTGCCACCAGTGATCGACAGGGGGGGAACTATGGCTACACCTTC
CATSDRQGGNYGYTF
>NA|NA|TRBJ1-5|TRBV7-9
TGTGCCAGCAGCTTATTAGGAGGGGATGGCAATCAGCCCCAGCATTTT
CASSLLGGDGNQPQHF
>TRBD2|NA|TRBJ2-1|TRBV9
TGTGCCAGCAGCGTCGGACTAGCGGCATCGTCTCCTTCCTACAATGAGCAGTTCTTC
CASSVGLAASSPSYNEQFF
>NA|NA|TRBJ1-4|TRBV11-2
TGTGCCAGCAGCTCGGGGGGGGCTGAAAAACTGTTTTTT
CASSSGGAEKLFF
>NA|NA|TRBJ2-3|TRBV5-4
TGTGCCAGCAGCTCCCAACAGGGTTCTAGCACAGATACGCAGTATTTT
CASSSQQGSSTDTQYF
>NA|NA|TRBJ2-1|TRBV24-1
TGTGCCACCAGTGATTTAGTCCAGGGTACGTTCTTC
CATSDLVQGTFF
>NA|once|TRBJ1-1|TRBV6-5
TGTGCCAGCAGTTACTTGGGGCGTGACACTGAAGCTTTCTTT
CASSYLGRDTEAFF
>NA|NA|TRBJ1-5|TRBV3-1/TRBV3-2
TGTGCCAGCTCCGAGGGCGGCAATCAGCCCCAGCATTTT
CASSEGGNQPQHF
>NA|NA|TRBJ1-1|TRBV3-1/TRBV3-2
TGTGCCAGCAGCCAGGGGGGAAACACTGAAGCTTTCTTT
CASSQGGNTEAFF
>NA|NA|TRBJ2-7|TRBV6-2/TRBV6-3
TGTGCCAGCATCCCGGGACAAGGGGTCTCCTACGAGCAGTACTTC
CASIPGQGVSYEQYF
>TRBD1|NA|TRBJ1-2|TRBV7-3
TGTGCCAGCAGCCGGGACAGTTTAGGCTATGGCTACACCTTC
CASSRDSLGYGYTF
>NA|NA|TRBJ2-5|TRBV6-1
TGTGCCAGCAGTGAAGTATCCCAAGAGACCCAGTACTTC
CASSEVSQETQYF
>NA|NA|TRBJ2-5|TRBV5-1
TGCGCCAGCAGCTTGGTGGGTACTAGACAAGAGACCCAGTACTTC
CASSLVGTRQETQYF
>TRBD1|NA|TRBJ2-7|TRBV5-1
TGCGCCAGCAGCGCGTCAGGACAGGCCTACGAGCAGTACTTC
CASSASGQAYEQYF
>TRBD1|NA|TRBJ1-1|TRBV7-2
TGTGCCAGCAGCCCAAGTCGACAGGGGATCGGTGAAGCTTTCTTT
CASSPSRQGIGEAFF
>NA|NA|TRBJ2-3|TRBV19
TGTGCCAGTAGACTCAGGGGTGGTAGCACAGATACGCAGTATTTT
CASRLRGGSTDTQYF